Detailed here is one T cell receptor beta chain. The target antigen is unknown. These data belong to a study of T cell responses to AZD1222 COVID-19 vaccine. Study findings and constraints: The span of vaccine-associated CD4 TCRs extended across spike, with dominance at 160-218 and 743-854. In a largely white British group with more females than males, clonal diversity was possibly underestimated. Every sample of the repertoires postdated the peak T cell response. Of the AZD1222 recipients, only 5 or 6 were seropositive at baseline.

Clones were sequenced by immunoSEQ multiplex PCR, and TCRdb holds only the in-frame ones, with some missing. The sample includes under 100,000 clones, roughly 85% of them seen just once. The CDR3 totals 14 residues. Germline CDR1 LNHNV, CDR2 YYDKDF (reference sequence). Deletions cut 0 bases from V and 2 bases from J, with 8 bases between. The sequenced sample was peripheral blood, obtained on day 0 of AZD1222 vaccination. This TCR came from an adult in good health. The rearrangement joins TRBV15 to TRBJ2-7, with D hard to call. The CDR3 is CATSREYDTYEQYF. The CDR3 DNA sequence: TGTGCCACCAGCAGAGAGTACGACACCTACGAGCAGTACTTC.